These T cell receptor beta chains were read from a single sample in a study of regulatory T cells in long-lasting Graves disease. TCRdb re-called the multiplex PCR reads through MiXCR, storing one row per CDR3 protein. The sample contains approximately 560,000 distinct CDR3 sequences, around 16% of which appear only once. These data also featured in a second study, about T cells in Graves' hyperthyroidism and ophthalmopathy.

The source material was peripheral blood mononuclear cells (PBMCs), sampled at new diagnosis, from a patient treated with antithyroid drugs. Receptor source: a young man with Graves disease. The CDR3 runs from the conserved cysteine through the conserved F or W. The order of the fields is V gene, J gene, clone size, D gene, CDR3 protein, CDR3 DNA. The D gene is left open where the match is weak. Expanded clones get a size class; other rows say once, few or many, or leave the size out.

>TRBV27|TRBJ2-1|NA|NA
CASSLFSYNEQFF
TGTGCCAGCAGTTTATTCTCCTACAATGAGCAGTTCTTC
>TRBV25-1|TRBJ2-2|NA|NA
CASSEWSRNTGELFF
TGTGCCAGCAGTGAATGGTCCCGGAACACCGGGGAGCTGTTTTTT
>TRBV7-2|TRBJ1-5|NA|NA
CASSRGRYNQPQHF
TGTGCCAGCAGCCGGGGCCGATACAATCAGCCCCAGCATTTT
>TRBV19|TRBJ2-1|NA|NA
CASSILIEGLNEQFF
TGTGCCAGTAGTATATTAATAGAGGGGCTCAATGAGCAGTTCTTC
>TRBV12-3/TRBV12-4|TRBJ2-7|many|NA
CASSLASSYEQYF
TGTGCCAGCAGCTTAGCCAGCTCCTACGAGCAGTACTTC
>TRBV19|TRBJ1-5|few|NA
CASSIGSQPQHF
TGTGCCAGTAGTATTGGGAGCCAGCCCCAGCATTTT
>TRBV9|TRBJ2-5|many|TRBD2
CASTPSGGVQETQYF
TGTGCCAGCACCCCCTCGGGGGGGGTTCAAGAGACCCAGTACTTC
>TRBV29-1|TRBJ1-2|NA|NA
CSVGREGYTF
TGCAGCGTTGGAAGGGAAGGCTACACCTTC
>TRBV20-1|TRBJ2-1|NA|TRBD2
CSARGGTTQIGQFF
TGCAGTGCTAGAGGGGGGACTACACAAATCGGGCAGTTCTTC
>TRBV7-3|TRBJ2-7|many|TRBD1
CASSTPGQTYEQYF
TGTGCCAGCAGCACCCCGGGACAGACCTACGAGCAGTACTTC
>TRBV20-1|TRBJ2-7|many|NA
CSAKRTAYEQYF
TGCAGTGCTAAACGGACGGCCTACGAGCAGTACTTC
>TRBV10-3|TRBJ2-2|NA|NA
CAISAERASFTGELFF
TGTGCCATCAGTGCGGAACGAGCCTCTTTCACCGGGGAGCTGTTTTTT
>TRBV28|TRBJ1-4|NA|TRBD1
CASSPGTGGTDEKLFF
TGTGCCAGCAGTCCCGGGACAGGGGGGACGGATGAAAAACTGTTTTTT
>TRBV5-1|TRBJ2-7|many|NA
CASSLEWVSGGAYEQYF
TGCGCCAGCAGCTTGGAGTGGGTTAGCGGCGGGGCCTACGAGCAGTACTTC
>TRBV15|TRBJ2-7|few|TRBD1
CATSRDLQGVSYEQYF
TGTGCCACCAGCAGAGATTTACAGGGGGTCTCCTACGAGCAGTACTTC
>TRBV10-3|TRBJ1-3|NA|NA
CAIGRDGGNTIYF
TGTGCCATCGGTAGGGACGGGGGGAACACCATATATTTT
>TRBV20-1|TRBJ2-3|NA|TRBD2
CSAREGLAGVADTQYF
TGCAGTGCTAGAGAGGGACTAGCGGGAGTAGCAGATACGCAGTATTTT
>TRBV28|TRBJ1-6|many|NA
CASSLSSPLHF
TGTGCCAGCAGCTTATCGTCACCCCTCCACTTT
>TRBV2|TRBJ1-2|many|NA
CASSEAGRALGYTF
TGTGCCAGCAGTGAAGCCGGCAGGGCTCTTGGCTACACCTTC
>TRBV11-1|TRBJ1-4|many|TRBD1
CASSSRDRADEKLFF
TGTGCCAGCAGCTCCCGGGACAGGGCCGATGAAAAACTGTTTTTT
>TRBV12-3/TRBV12-4|TRBJ2-7|many|NA
CASGAEVYEQYF
TGTGCCAGCGGGGCCGAGGTCTACGAGCAGTACTTC
>TRBV14|TRBJ1-2|NA|NA
CASSSTSTGVGGYTF
TGTGCCAGCAGCTCCACGTCGACAGGCGTGGGGGGCTACACCTTC
>TRBV11-2|TRBJ2-2|NA|NA
CASSLMGDTGGLFF
TGTGCCAGCAGCTTAATGGGTGACACCGGGGGGCTGTTTTTT
>TRBV18|TRBJ1-5|many|TRBD1
CASSPGGGNQPQHF
TGTGCCAGCAGCCCAGGGGGCGGCAATCAGCCCCAGCATTTT
>TRBV7-3|TRBJ2-3|NA|NA
CASSLNGLLDTDTQYF
TGTGCCAGCAGCTTAAACGGTTTATTAGACACAGATACGCAGTATTTT
>TRBV5-1|TRBJ2-2|few|TRBD2
CASSLGLAGRLVGELFF
TGCGCCAGCAGCTTGGGACTAGCGGGAAGACTCGTCGGGGAGCTGTTTTTT
>TRBV10-3|TRBJ2-7|NA|NA
CAIAGQSYEQYF
TGTGCCATCGCTGGACAGAGCTACGAGCAGTACTTC
>TRBV7-9|TRBJ1-2|few|NA
CASSFSAAANYGYTF
TGTGCCAGCAGCTTTTCTGCCGCGGCTAACTATGGCTACACCTTC
>TRBV20-1|TRBJ2-3|NA|TRBD2
CSARAFRLAGGPETDTQYF
TGCAGTGCTAGAGCCTTCCGGCTAGCGGGAGGGCCGGAGACAGATACGCAGTATTTT
>TRBV5-1|TRBJ1-1|NA|NA
CASTPTVGNTEALF
TGCGCCAGCACACCGACAGTAGGGAACACTGAAGCTCTCTTT
>TRBV28|TRBJ1-4|few|TRBD1
CAIRQGGTNEKLFF
TGTGCCATCCGACAGGGGGGAACTAATGAAAAACTGTTTTTT
>TRBV6-1|TRBJ2-3|few|NA
CASRQGLLSSTDTQYF
TGTGCCAGCAGACAAGGACTGCTTTCTAGCACAGATACGCAGTATTTT
>TRBV11-2|TRBJ2-3|many|NA
CASSLRPDTQYF
TGTGCCAGCAGCTTACGTCCAGATACGCAGTATTTT
>TRBV9|TRBJ2-1|NA|TRBD2
CASQAGTSGSNEQFF
TGTGCCAGCCAGGCAGGGACTAGCGGGAGTAATGAGCAGTTCTTC
>TRBV5-1|TRBJ2-2|many|TRBD2
CASGRVLRLAGEGGELFF
TGCGCCAGCGGGAGGGTGCTGAGACTAGCGGGAGAAGGCGGGGAGCTGTTTTTT
>TRBV20-1|TRBJ2-5|NA|NA
CSAIETRRVQETQYF
TGCAGTGCTATCGAAACCCGGCGGGTTCAAGAGACCCAGTACTTC
>TRBV7-3|TRBJ2-3|many|NA
CASSLKAGTDTQYF
TGTGCCAGCAGCTTAAAAGCCGGCACAGATACGCAGTATTTT
>TRBV9|TRBJ1-5|many|NA
CASSPSPNQPQHF
TGTGCCAGCAGCCCAAGCCCCAATCAGCCCCAGCATTTT
>TRBV7-3|TRBJ1-1|many|NA
CASSADGDTEAFF
TGTGCCAGCAGCGCCGATGGGGACACTGAAGCTTTCTTT
>TRBV3-1|TRBJ2-1|many|NA
CASLDIYNEQFF
TGTGCCAGCCTTGACATTTACAATGAGCAGTTCTTC
>TRBV27|TRBJ2-5|many|TRBD1
CASSPRDRGLTETQYF
TGTGCCAGCAGTCCCCGGGACAGGGGGCTTACGGAGACCCAGTACTTC
>TRBV7-9|TRBJ2-2|many|NA
CASSSPPLMGRWNTGELFF
TGTGCCAGCAGCTCACCACCCCTGATGGGGCGGTGGAACACCGGGGAGCTGTTTTTT
>TRBV12-3/TRBV12-4|TRBJ2-3|many|TRBD2
CASSHPPSGRSSDTQYF
TGTGCCAGCAGCCACCCCCCTAGCGGGAGGTCCTCAGATACGCAGTATTTT
>TRBV6-1|TRBJ2-5|few|TRBD2
CASNPGLAGGPDRETQYF
TGTGCCAGCAACCCGGGGCTAGCGGGAGGGCCCGATAGAGAGACCCAGTACTTC
>TRBV7-3|TRBJ1-2|NA|NA
CASSLNGQGYTF
TGTGCCAGCAGCTTAAATGGCCAGGGCTACACCTTC
>TRBV12-3/TRBV12-4|TRBJ1-3|many|NA
CASSPSNTIYF
TGTGCCAGCAGCCCCAGCAACACCATATATTTT
>TRBV20-1|TRBJ2-7|many|TRBD1
CSARLRQGNKQYF
TGCAGTGCTAGACTAAGACAGGGGAATAAGCAGTACTTC
>TRBV20-1|TRBJ2-3|many|TRBD2
CSVQLGGGTDTQYF
TGCAGTGTACAATTGGGGGGGGGGACAGATACGCAGTATTTT
>TRBV7-6|TRBJ2-1|NA|NA
CASSPNLQGPGNEQFF
TGTGCCAGCAGCCCTAACCTACAGGGCCCAGGGAATGAGCAGTTCTTC
>TRBV20-1|TRBJ1-1|many|NA
CSARVGRGGTEAFF
TGCAGTGCTAGAGTGGGCAGGGGTGGCACTGAAGCTTTCTTT
>TRBV4-1|TRBJ1-5|few|NA
CASSQATGTSNQPQHF
TGCGCCAGCAGCCAAGCAACCGGGACAAGCAATCAGCCCCAGCATTTT
>TRBV7-9|TRBJ1-4|NA|NA
CASSLFSGDEKLFF
TGTGCCAGCAGCTTATTTAGTGGGGATGAAAAACTGTTTTTT
>TRBV28|TRBJ2-7|many|NA
CASRAVSSYEQYF
TGTGCCAGCCGGGCAGTTAGCTCCTACGAGCAGTACTTC
>TRBV7-9|TRBJ1-4|NA|TRBD1
CASSSHADRGTATNEKLFF
TGTGCCAGCAGCTCCCACGCCGACAGGGGCACAGCAACTAATGAAAAACTGTTTTTT
>TRBV28|TRBJ1-1|many|TRBD1
CASSGPGTGNTEAFF
TGTGCCAGCAGTGGCCCGGGGACAGGGAACACTGAAGCTTTCTTT
>TRBV12-5|TRBJ1-2|many|TRBD1
CASGPGGGYGYTF
TGTGCTAGTGGTCCAGGGGGCGGCTATGGCTACACCTTC
>TRBV7-3|TRBJ2-2|NA|TRBD2
CASSVGLAGTGELFF
TGTGCTAGCAGCGTGGGACTAGCGGGGACCGGGGAGCTGTTTTTT
>TRBV18|TRBJ2-7|many|NA
CASSPQEAAYEQYF
TGTGCCAGCTCACCACAGGAGGCCGCCTACGAGCAGTACTTC
>TRBV19|TRBJ1-1|NA|NA
CASSPGSGGTTEAFF
TGTGCCAGTAGTCCGGGATCGGGGGGGACCACTGAAGCTTTCTTT